The clone carrying this T cell receptor beta chain was found a few times. The V gene's germline CDR1 is MNHEY and CDR2 SVGAGI. Germline trimming cut 6 bases from V and 9 bases from J; bases unmatched to any gene: 9. The CDR3 covers 15 residues. The entry originates in a study of shared clonotypes between healthy human individuals. Measured with immunoSEQ multiplex PCR; TCRdb has only the in-frame clones, and not every one. The data contain some 660,000 clones, around three quarters of them seen just once; the ten biggest clones take up around 1.8%. The V gene is TRBV6-5, the J gene TRBJ2-1, with 12 nucleotides matching TRBD2. The material sequenced was memory CD4+ T cells sorted from blood. Subset indicated: CD45RA-negative fraction. The origin of this receptor is a woman younger than 45 in good health. The chain's CDR3 is CASSRGLAGRSEQFF. CDR3 DNA: TGTGCCAGCAGCCGTGGACTAGCGGGAAGGAGTGAGCAGTTCTTC.